Below are 10 T cell receptor beta chains sequenced from a single sample in a study of cytomegalovirus exposure and HLA in healthy donors (dated by TCRdb to 2015 to 2018). Library preparation used the immunoSEQ multiplex PCR assay. This is the immuneACCESS table as TCRdb keeps it, with only in-frame sequences that have V and J called. A part of the clones is gone; compared with another copy, unresolved V genes explain less than half, and the rest is unexplained. The sample records about 240,000 clones, around 86% of which are singletons. 1% to 1.5% of the sample goes to the ten largest clones. Sample: PBMCs. All receptors derive from a woman in her thirties in good health and CMV-seropositive.

The chain uses TRBV19 and TRBJ1-5; no clear D. Trimming cost V 3 bases and J 9 bases, with 9 bases left between them. Germline-derived CDR1 and CDR2 are LNHDA and SQIVND (reference sequence). This CDR3 comprises 12 residues. For the CDR3, the DNA is TGTGCCAGTAGTATCGAGGGCCGGCCCCAGCATTTT. It specifies CASSIEGRPQHF.

V usage is TRBV4-2 and J usage is TRBJ2-7; a possible D gene is TRBD2 (5 bases). This CDR3 comprises 15 residues. The V gene's germline CDR1 is LGHNA and CDR2 YNFKEQ. Trimming stripped 1 base from V and 5 bases from J, with 15 bases between. In nucleotides, the CDR3 is TGTGCCAGCAGCCAAGTCGGTGGGAGCTTCGACGAGCAGTACTTC. This encodes CASSQVGGSFDEQYF.

The chain couples TRBV27 to TRBJ1-1; TRBD1 might be the D (6 bases). From germline, CDR1 is MNHEY and CDR2 SMNVEV (reference sequence). The CDR3 covers 14 residues. The ends were cut back, 5 bases at V and 1 base at J, with 11 bases in the middle. This CDR3 is CASSPQTGNTEAFF. DNA for the CDR3: TGTGCCAGCAGTCCCCAGACAGGGAACACTGAAGCTTTCTTT.

The chain is built from TRBV6-1 and TRBJ2-7; 7 nucleotides line up with TRBD1. V gave up 4 bases and J gave up 3 bases; unmatched junction bases: 9. CDR1 and CDR2 (germline): MNHNS, SASEGT. The CDR3 has 15 amino acids. The CDR3 region is CASSVEDRKLYEQYF. The CDR3 region has the DNA TGTGCCAGCAGTGTTGAGGACAGGAAACTCTACGAGCAGTACTTC.

CDR3 DNA: TGCGCCAGCAGCTTGAACAGGGCTATCTCCTACGAGCAGTACTTC. Its protein product is CASSLNRAISYEQYF. The V and J genes are TRBV5-1 and TRBJ2-7; D may be TRBD1 (6 bases). Per the germline V gene, CDR1 is SGHRS and CDR2 is YFSETQ. The CDR3 loop spans 15 amino acids. V dropped 1 base and J dropped 0 bases, with 11 bases sitting between them.

The rearrangement links TRBV4-1 to TRBJ2-7; TRBD1 is a possible D gene (6 bases). Per germline, CDR1 MGHRA and CDR2 YSYEKL. This CDR3 is built from 16 residues. The V and J ends lost 0 bases and 3 bases respectively, with 15 bases between them. CDR3 in amino acids: CASSQELAGVNYEQYF. For the CDR3, the DNA is TGCGCCAGCAGCCAAGAATTGGCAGGGGTGAACTACGAGCAGTACTTC.

This clone was detected only a few times. V is TRBV21-1 and J is TRBJ1-5. TRBV21-1 is a pseudogene. CDR3 length: 15 residues. The CDR3 nucleotides are TGTGCCAGCAGCAAAGATGGAGGGAGTTGTCAGCCCCAGCATTTT. Its translation is CASSKDGGSCQPQHF.

The chain joins TRBV27 to TRBJ1-2; 7 nucleotides agree with TRBD1. The length of the CDR3 is 13 residues. The trim removed 7 bases at V and 2 bases at J, leaving 4 bases unmatched. CDR1 MNHEY and CDR2 SMNVEV come from the germline V gene (reference sequence). The CDR3 DNA follows: TGTGCCAGCACCGGACAGGACAACTATGGCTACACCTTC. The encoded protein is CASTGQDNYGYTF.

The chain combines TRBV15 with TRBJ1-5, with TRBD1 matching 9 bases. The CDR3 loop spans 15 amino acids. V lost 3 bases to trimming and J lost 6 bases; unmatched junction nucleotides: 6. Germline loops: CDR1 LNHNV, CDR2 YYDKDF (reference sequence). The CDR3 loop reads CATSSWTGASQPQHF. The CDR3 nucleotides read TGTGCCACCAGCAGCTGGACAGGGGCTTCTCAGCCCCAGCATTTT.

This clone was picked up one time. The chain links TRBV4-1 to TRBJ2-7, with D possibly TRBD2 on 6 matching bases. The CDR3 extends over 17 amino acids. Trimming shortened V by 4 bases and J by 4 bases, and 23 bases separated the two germline ends. Germline CDR1 reads MGHRA; CDR2 reads YSYEKL. In DNA form, the CDR3 reads TGCGCCAGCAGCCCCGTAGCGGTTCCCTCTCGGCCTTACGAGCAGTACTTC. It encodes CASSPVAVPSRPYEQYF.